This note documents a single TCR beta chain sequence. The data belong to a study of blood T cell repertoires in COVID-19. About the study: COVID-19 samples, acute and convalescent, were from the United States, Italy and Spain. PBMCs, B-cell-depleted T cells, or T cells were the source of the cDNA or gDNA that made up the material.

The table came from immunoSEQ multiplex PCR; TCRdb's copy has only in-frame clones and leaves some out. The table has thousands of clones, 73% seen once; the top ten hold 15% to 20%. Sample: peripheral blood. This TCR was sampled from a human donor in a cohort sampled during active COVID-19.

CDR3 region: CASSTGSRYNEQFF. CDR3 bases: TGTGCCAGCAGTACAGGGTCTCGGTACAATGAGCAGTTCTTC. The rearrangement uses TRBV28 and TRBJ2-1; weak D call: TRBD1 (6 bases). This CDR3 comprises 14 residues. Trimming took 5 bases from V and 4 from J, leaving 12 bases between them. Germline CDR1 reads MDHEN; CDR2 reads SYDVKM.